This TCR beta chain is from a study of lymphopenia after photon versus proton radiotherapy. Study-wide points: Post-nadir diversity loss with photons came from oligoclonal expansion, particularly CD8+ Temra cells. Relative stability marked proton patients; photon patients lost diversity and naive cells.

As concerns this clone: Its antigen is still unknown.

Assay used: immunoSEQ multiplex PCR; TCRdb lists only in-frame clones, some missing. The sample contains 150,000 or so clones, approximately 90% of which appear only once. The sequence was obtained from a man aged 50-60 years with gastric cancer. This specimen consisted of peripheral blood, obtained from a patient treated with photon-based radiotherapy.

Here the CDR3 reads CASSQGTAFSYEQYF. CDR3 coding DNA: TGCGCCAGCAGCCAAGGGACTGCCTTCTCCTACGAGCAGTACTTC. The chain joins TRBV4-1 to TRBJ2-7; D may be TRBD2 (5 bases). Germline CDR1 reads MGHRA; CDR2 reads YSYEKL. The CDR3 length is 15 residues. Trimming took 1 base from V and 0 from J, leaving 10 bases between them.